This T cell receptor beta chain was obtained from a study of molecular identifiers for immune sequencing clone quantification. Each CDR3 protein is one row after TCRdb ran MiXCR on the PCR reads. The sample records roughly 320,000 distinct CDR3 sequences, around 21% being singletons. The CDR3 covers 14 residues. Germline V gene lookup returns CDR1 SEHNR and CDR2 FQNEAQ (reference sequence). V was cut by 2 bases and J by 5 bases, with 10 bases left in between. The sequenced sample was naive CD8+ T cells from blood, with Jurkat cell RNA spiked in. Subset given: FACS-sorted CD8+CD4-CCR7+CD45RA+ naive T cells. The TCR comes from a human donor in good health. Some libraries in this study had Jurkat cell RNA spiked in. The V and J genes are TRBV7-9 and TRBJ2-1; a weak D match, TRBD2 (5 bases). This chain's CDR3 is CASSLLYGDNEQFF. The CDR3 nucleotides read TGTGCCAGCAGCTTATTGTACGGGGACAATGAGCAGTTCTTC.